This T cell receptor beta chain emerged from a study of shared clonotypes between healthy human individuals. Study-level results: The researchers took only blood, and tissue repertoires probably look different. Clonotype sharing across four donors was observed for around 4.5% of naive CD4 clonotypes.

This clone turned up a few times. Its target is not known. Researchers divided each subset's genomic DNA evenly across several immunoSEQ plates. Sequencing used immunoSEQ multiplex PCR; TCRdb keeps in-frame clones, though not all of them. Among roughly 2,300,000 clones listed, 85% to 95% were seen once. The V gene lost 4 bases and the J gene lost 2 bases, with 9 bases spanning the gap. The CDR3 covers 13 residues. The germline CDR1 and CDR2 sequences are SGDLS and YYNGEE. The TCR was taken from a young man in good health. Some clones in this sample may be carry-over from other donors' samples. The material sequenced was naive CD4+ T cells from PBMCs. Indicated subset: CD45RA+ positively selected. The chain couples TRBV9 to TRBJ1-1; D perhaps matches TRBD1 (6 bases). The CDR3 reads CASSYRDNTEAFF. The CDR3 region has the DNA TGTGCCAGCAGCTACAGGGACAACACTGAAGCTTTCTTT.